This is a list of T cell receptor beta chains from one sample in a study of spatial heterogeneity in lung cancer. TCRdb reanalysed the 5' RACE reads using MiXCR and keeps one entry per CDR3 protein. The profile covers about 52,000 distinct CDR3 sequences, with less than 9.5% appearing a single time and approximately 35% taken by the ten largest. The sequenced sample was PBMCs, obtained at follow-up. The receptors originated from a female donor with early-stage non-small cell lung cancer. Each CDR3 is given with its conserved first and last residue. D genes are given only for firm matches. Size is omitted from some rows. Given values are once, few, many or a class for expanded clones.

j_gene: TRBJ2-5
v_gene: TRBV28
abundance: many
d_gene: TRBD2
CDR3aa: CASSLILAGGETQYF
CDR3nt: TGTGCCAGCAGTTTAATTTTGGCGGGGGGGGAGACCCAGTACTTC

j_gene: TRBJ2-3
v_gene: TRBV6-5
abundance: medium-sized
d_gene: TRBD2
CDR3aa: CASSLSGGADTQYF
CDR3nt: TGTGCCAGCAGCCTTAGCGGGGGGGCCGATACGCAGTATTTT

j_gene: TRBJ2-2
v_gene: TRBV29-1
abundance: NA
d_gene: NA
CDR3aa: CSAAGVSGELFF
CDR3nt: TGCAGCGCTGCAGGGGTATCCGGGGAGCTGTTTTTT

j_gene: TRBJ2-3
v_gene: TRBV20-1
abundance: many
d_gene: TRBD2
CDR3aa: CSASYSGVGTDTQYF
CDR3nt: TGCAGTGCTAGCTATAGCGGGGTCGGGACAGATACGCAGTATTTT

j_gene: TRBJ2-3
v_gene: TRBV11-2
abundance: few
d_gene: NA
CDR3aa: CASSFSGDTDTQYF
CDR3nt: TGTGCCAGCAGCTTTTCCGGGGACACAGATACGCAGTATTTT

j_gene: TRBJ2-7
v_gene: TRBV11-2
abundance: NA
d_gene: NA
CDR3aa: CASSRTGTGEQYF
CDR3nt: TGTGCCAGCAGCCGAACAGGGACGGGCGAGCAGTACTTC

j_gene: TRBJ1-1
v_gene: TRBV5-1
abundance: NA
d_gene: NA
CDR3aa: CASSFGRVNTEAFF
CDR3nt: TGCGCCAGCAGCTTCGGCAGGGTGAACACTGAAGCTTTCTTT

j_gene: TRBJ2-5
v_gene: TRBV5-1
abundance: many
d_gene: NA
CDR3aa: CASSLNNQETQYF
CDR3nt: TGCGCCAGCAGCTTAAATAATCAAGAGACCCAGTACTTC

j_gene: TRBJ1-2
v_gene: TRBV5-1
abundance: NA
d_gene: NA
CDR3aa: CASKAEDGLYGYTF
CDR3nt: TGCGCCAGCAAAGCCGAGGACGGATTATATGGCTACACCTTC

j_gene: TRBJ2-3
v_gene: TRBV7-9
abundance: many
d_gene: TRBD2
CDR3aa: CAGLQRGITDTQYF
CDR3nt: TGTGCCGGCCTACAGCGGGGGATTACAGATACGCAGTATTTT

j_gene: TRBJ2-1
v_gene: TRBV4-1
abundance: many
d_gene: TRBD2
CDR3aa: CASSLGLAGGTYNEQFF
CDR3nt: TGCGCCAGCAGCCTAGGACTAGCGGGGGGGACCTACAATGAGCAGTTCTTC

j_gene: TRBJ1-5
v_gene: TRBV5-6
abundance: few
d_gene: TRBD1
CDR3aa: CASSNTGGNQPQHF
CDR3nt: TGTGCCAGCAGTAACACAGGGGGCAATCAGCCCCAGCATTTT

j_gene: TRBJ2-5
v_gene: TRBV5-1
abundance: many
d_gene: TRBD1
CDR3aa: CASSLGTGMAQETQYF
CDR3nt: TGCGCCAGCAGCTTGGGGACAGGGATGGCTCAAGAGACCCAGTACTTC

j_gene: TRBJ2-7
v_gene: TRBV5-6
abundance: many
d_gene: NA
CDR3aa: CASSLGQGYGQYF
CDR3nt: TGTGCCAGCAGCTTGGGGCAGGGCTACGGGCAGTACTTC

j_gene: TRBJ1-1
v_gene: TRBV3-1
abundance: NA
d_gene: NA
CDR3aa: CASSQGMDTEAFF
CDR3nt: TGTGCCAGCAGCCAAGGAATGGACACTGAAGCTTTCTTT

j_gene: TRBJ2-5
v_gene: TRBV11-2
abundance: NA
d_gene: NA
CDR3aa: CASSLNRDQETQYF
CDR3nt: TGTGCCAGCAGCTTAAACAGGGACCAAGAGACCCAGTACTTC

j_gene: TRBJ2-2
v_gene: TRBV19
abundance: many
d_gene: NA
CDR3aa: CASSILSGAGPGELFF
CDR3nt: TGTGCCAGTAGTATATTAAGCGGAGCCGGGCCCGGGGAGCTGTTTTTT

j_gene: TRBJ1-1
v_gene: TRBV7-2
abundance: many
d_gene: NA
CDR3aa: CASSPMPRNTEAFF
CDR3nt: TGTGCCAGCAGCCCTATGCCCAGGAACACTGAAGCTTTCTTT

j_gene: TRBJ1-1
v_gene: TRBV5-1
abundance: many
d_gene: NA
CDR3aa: CASSLMTGENTEAFF
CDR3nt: TGCGCCAGCAGCCTAATGACAGGAGAGAACACTGAAGCTTTCTTT

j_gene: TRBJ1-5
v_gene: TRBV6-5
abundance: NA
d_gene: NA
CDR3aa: CASSPAGSGHQPQHF
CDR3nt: TGTGCCAGCTCGCCCGCAGGCAGCGGGCATCAGCCCCAGCATTTT

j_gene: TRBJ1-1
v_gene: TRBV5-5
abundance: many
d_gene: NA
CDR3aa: CASSLATQTGEAFF
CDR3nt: TGTGCCAGCAGCTTGGCGACACAGACAGGAGAAGCTTTCTTT

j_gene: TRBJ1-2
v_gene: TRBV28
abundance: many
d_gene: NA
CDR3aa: CASSLQGQNYGYTF
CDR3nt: TGTGCCAGCAGTTTACAAGGCCAGAACTATGGCTACACCTTC

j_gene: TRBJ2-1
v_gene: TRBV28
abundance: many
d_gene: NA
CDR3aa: CASSSPETRSYNEQFF
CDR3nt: TGTGCCAGCAGTTCCCCCGAAACCAGGTCCTACAATGAGCAGTTCTTC

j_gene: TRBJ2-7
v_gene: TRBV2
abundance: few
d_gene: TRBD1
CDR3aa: CASNPQGFGEQYF
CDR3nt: TGTGCCAGCAATCCACAGGGGTTCGGCGAGCAGTACTTC

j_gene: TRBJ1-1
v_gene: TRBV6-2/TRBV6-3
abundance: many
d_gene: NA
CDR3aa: CASSYSRGWTEAFF
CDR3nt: TGTGCCAGCAGTTACTCGAGAGGGTGGACTGAAGCTTTCTTT

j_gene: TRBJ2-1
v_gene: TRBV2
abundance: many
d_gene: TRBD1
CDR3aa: CASRGTGGKQFF
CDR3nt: TGTGCCAGCAGGGGGACAGGGGGTAAGCAGTTCTTC

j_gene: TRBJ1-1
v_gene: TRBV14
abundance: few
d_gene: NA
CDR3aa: CASSQGQRLNTEAFF
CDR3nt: TGTGCCAGCAGCCAGGGTCAGAGATTGAACACTGAAGCTTTCTTT

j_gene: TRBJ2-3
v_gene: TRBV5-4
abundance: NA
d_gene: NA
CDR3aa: CASSMTSGKTDTQYF
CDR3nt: TGTGCCAGCAGCATGACTTCTGGGAAGACAGATACGCAGTATTTT

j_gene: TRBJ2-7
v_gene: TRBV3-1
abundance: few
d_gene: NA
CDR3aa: CASSHLGRGRYYEQYF
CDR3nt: TGTGCCAGCAGCCACCTAGGTAGAGGACGCTACTACGAGCAGTACTTC

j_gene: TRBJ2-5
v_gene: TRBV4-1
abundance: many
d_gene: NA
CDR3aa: CASSLGLRSQETQYF
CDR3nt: TGCGCCAGCAGCCTAGGACTGAGGAGCCAAGAGACCCAGTACTTC

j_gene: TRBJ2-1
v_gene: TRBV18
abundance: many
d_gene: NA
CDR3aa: CASSPWGVDYGEQFF
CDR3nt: TGTGCCAGCTCACCTTGGGGGGTAGACTACGGTGAGCAGTTCTTC

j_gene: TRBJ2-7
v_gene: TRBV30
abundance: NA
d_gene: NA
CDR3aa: CAWSTGFWEQYF
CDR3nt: TGTGCCTGGAGCACAGGGTTCTGGGAGCAGTACTTC

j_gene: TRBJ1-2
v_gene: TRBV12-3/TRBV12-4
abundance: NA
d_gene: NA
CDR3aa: CASSSTTGSYGYTF
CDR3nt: TGTGCCAGCAGTTCAACGACTGGGAGCTATGGCTACACCTTC

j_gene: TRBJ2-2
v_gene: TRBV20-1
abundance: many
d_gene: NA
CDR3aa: CSASSHINTGELFF
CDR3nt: TGCAGTGCTAGTTCACACATCAACACCGGGGAGCTGTTTTTT

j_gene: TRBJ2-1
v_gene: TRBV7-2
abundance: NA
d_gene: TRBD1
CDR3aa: CASSLDRGHKFF
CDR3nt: TGTGCCAGCAGCTTAGACAGGGGGCACAAGTTCTTC

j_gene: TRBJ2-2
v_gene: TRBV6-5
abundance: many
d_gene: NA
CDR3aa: CASSYSKGETGELFF
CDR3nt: TGTGCCAGCAGTTACTCGAAAGGGGAAACCGGGGAGCTGTTTTTT

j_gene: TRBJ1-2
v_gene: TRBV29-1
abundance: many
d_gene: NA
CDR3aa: CSVEDWETGSLYGYTF
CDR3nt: TGCAGCGTTGAAGATTGGGAGACAGGTTCCCTCTATGGCTACACCTTC

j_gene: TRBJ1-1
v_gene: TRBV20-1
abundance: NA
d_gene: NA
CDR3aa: CSAVSGSTKVTEAFF
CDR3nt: TGCAGTGCTGTTTCGGGGTCTACGAAGGTCACTGAAGCTTTCTTT

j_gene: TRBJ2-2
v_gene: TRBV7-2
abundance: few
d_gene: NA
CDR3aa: CASSFKNTGELFF
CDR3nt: TGTGCCAGCAGCTTTAAGAACACCGGGGAGCTGTTTTTT

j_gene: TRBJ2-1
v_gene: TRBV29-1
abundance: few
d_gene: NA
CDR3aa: CSVETGAAYNEQFF
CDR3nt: TGCAGCGTTGAAACGGGGGCCGCCTACAATGAGCAGTTCTTC

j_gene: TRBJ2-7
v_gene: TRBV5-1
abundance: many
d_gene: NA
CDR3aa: CASSLGGLDAYEQYF
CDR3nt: TGCGCCAGCAGCTTGGGGGGACTCGACGCTTACGAGCAGTACTTC

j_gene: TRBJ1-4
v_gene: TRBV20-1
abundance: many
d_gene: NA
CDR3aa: CSARDPSPAGTYEKLFF
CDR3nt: TGCAGTGCTAGAGACCCCTCCCCGGCAGGGACTTATGAAAAACTGTTTTTT

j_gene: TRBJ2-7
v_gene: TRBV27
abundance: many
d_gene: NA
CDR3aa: CASSDAGFSYEQYF
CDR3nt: TGTGCCAGCAGCGACGCGGGTTTCTCTTACGAGCAGTACTTC

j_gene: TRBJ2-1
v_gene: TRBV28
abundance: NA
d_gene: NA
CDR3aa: CASGGARAPASVQFF
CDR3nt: TGTGCCAGCGGGGGGGCTCGGGCCCCAGCGAGTGTGCAGTTCTTC

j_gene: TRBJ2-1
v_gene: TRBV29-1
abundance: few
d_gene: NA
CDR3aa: CSVDRERVTTGEQFF
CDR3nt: TGCAGCGTTGATCGCGAACGGGTCACGACGGGGGAGCAGTTCTTC

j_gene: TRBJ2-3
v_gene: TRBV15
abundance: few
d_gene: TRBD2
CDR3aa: CATSKGLVPAGSTDTQYF
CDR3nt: TGTGCCACCAGCAAAGGACTTGTTCCAGCGGGGAGCACAGATACGCAGTATTTT

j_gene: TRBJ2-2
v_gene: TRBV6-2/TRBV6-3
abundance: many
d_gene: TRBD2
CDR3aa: CASSYQGLERTGELFF
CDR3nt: TGTGCCAGCAGTTACCAGGGACTAGAGCGGACCGGGGAGCTGTTTTTT

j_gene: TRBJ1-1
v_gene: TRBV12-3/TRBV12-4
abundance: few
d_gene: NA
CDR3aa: CASSEYGSPTEAFF
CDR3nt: TGTGCCAGCAGTGAATACGGGTCCCCCACTGAAGCTTTCTTT